A single sample gave rise to the 9 T cell receptor beta chains below, sequenced in a study of T cell changes during pregnancy in multiple sclerosis (dated by TCRdb to the late 2010s). The library was produced with the immunoSEQ multiplex PCR assay. What TCRdb holds here is the immuneACCESS table cut down to in-frame rearrangements. Part of the clones is not present; checked against another copy, under half of the missing clones reflect an unresolved V gene, and the others are unexplained. The sample table holds 39,000 or so clones, of which approximately 94% were seen once. 6.5% to 9.5% of the sample rests with the top ten. Source: CD8+ T cells from peripheral blood mononuclear cells, taken in the third trimester of pregnancy. All receptors come from a female donor with multiple sclerosis, enrolled in a pregnancy study.

The chain recombines TRBV4-3 with TRBJ1-4; D not resolved. This CDR3 spans 17 amino acids. V lost 3 bases to trimming and J lost 10 bases, with 24 bases between them. Looked up from germline, CDR1 is LGHNA and CDR2 is YSLEER. The CDR3 bases are TGCGCCAGCAGCCAGGCCATGGACGGACTCGCTGGCGCAAAACTGTTTTTT. It is translated as CASSQAMDGLAGAKLFF.

This sequence joins TRBV25-1 and TRBJ2-1; TRBD1 might be the D (6 bases). This CDR3 spans 11 amino acids. V dropped 6 bases and J dropped 7 bases, with 7 bases sitting between them. Germline CDR1 MGHDK, CDR2 SYGVNS. Here the CDR3 reads CASSRGNEQFF. Written as DNA, the CDR3 is TGTGCCAGCAGCAGGGGTAATGAGCAGTTCTTC.

The V and J genes are TRBV27 and TRBJ2-2; D unclear. Germline assignment: CDR1 MNHEY and CDR2 SMNVEV (reference sequence). The CDR3 is made up of 12 amino acids. V was clipped by 7 bases and J by 1 base, with 4 bases between them. The CDR3, as DNA: TGTGCCAGCACCGGGAACACCGGGGAGCTGTTTTTT. Protein: CASTGNTGELFF.

V and J are TRBV6-6 and TRBJ1-1; D remains unclear. V lost 2 bases and J 6 bases, leaving 7 bases between the germline ends. CDR1 and CDR2 from the germline V gene are MNHNY and SVGAGI (reference sequence). CDR3 length: 12 amino acids. This CDR3 reads CASSYPAAEAFF. CDR3 nucleotide sequence: TGTGCCAGCAGTTACCCGGCGGCTGAAGCTTTCTTT.

The chain links TRBV30 to TRBJ2-4; unclear D gene. The CDR3 totals 14 residues. Germline lookup yields CDR1 GTSNPN and CDR2 SVGIG (reference sequence). Trimming left V 3 bases short and J 1 base short, with 10 bases between. The DNA of the CDR3 is TGTGCCTGGAGCCCCTTGTCGGCCAAAAACATTCAGTACTTC. This sequence encodes CAWSPLSAKNIQYF.

The chain combines TRBV9 with TRBJ2-7; unclear D gene. V was pared by 7 bases and J by 0 bases, with 14 bases between. This CDR3 is 14 amino acids long. Germline V CDR1 and CDR2: SGDLS, YYNGEE. The CDR3 sequence is CASCPQDSSYEQYF. In DNA, the CDR3 is TGTGCCAGCTGCCCCCAGGATAGCTCCTACGAGCAGTACTTC.

This sequence joins TRBV28 and TRBJ2-7, with a possible D match to TRBD2 (6 bases). The CDR3 spans 15 residues. V lost 3 bases, J lost 2 bases, and 14 bases lay in between. The germline V gene has CDR1 MDHEN and CDR2 SYDVKM. CDR3 protein: CASSFRGVKAYEQYF. The CDR3 DNA sequence: TGTGCCAGCAGTTTCCGCGGGGTAAAGGCCTACGAGCAGTACTTC.

The chain employs TRBV27 and TRBJ2-1; 13 bases fit TRBD2. Germline CDR1 MNHEY, CDR2 SMNVEV (reference sequence). After removal of 6 bases from V and 8 bases from J, the junction contained 7 bases not matched to a gene. This CDR3 has 15 residues. In DNA, the CDR3 is TGTGCCAGCAGCTCCGGGACTAGCGGGACCCATGAGCAGTTCTTC. It translates to CASSSGTSGTHEQFF.

The chain recombines TRBV7-9 with TRBJ2-7; TRBD1 matches 9 bases. The J segment lost 0 bases and the V segment lost 4 bases, leaving 7 bases of the junction unmatched. This CDR3 comprises 16 residues. Germline V gene data show CDR1 as SEHNR and CDR2 as FQNEAQ (reference sequence). This CDR3 reads CASSSPSTGGSYEQYF. The CDR3 DNA reads TGTGCCAGCAGCTCGCCATCGACAGGGGGCTCCTACGAGCAGTACTTC.